This TCR beta chain was profiled in a study of identical twins (dated by TCRdb to 2016 to 2018). Background for the entire study: To test whether fetal clonotypes persist, this study deep-sequenced TCR alpha and beta repertoires from monozygotic twins, from unrelated adults of various ages, and from cord blood. To rule out contamination, replicate twin experiments were performed at different times with different library preparation protocols.

The library was prepared using 5' RACE. Sequencing relied on an Illumina HiSeq 2000. A universal primer binding site was introduced by template switching, and a unique molecular identifier was present in the final cDNA, enabling accurate counting of TCR cDNA molecules. First-strand cDNA for TCR alpha and beta chains was synthesized from specific primers in the conserved constant-segment region. To control for contamination, every cDNA library was double barcoded, receiving both a SMART-Mk sample barcode and Illumina barcodes. TruSeq adapter sequences, together with Illumina sample barcodes, were added in two successive PCR steps. The TCR alpha and beta cDNA libraries were sequenced on the Illumina HiSeq platform using custom primers. On the study's bioinformatics: MiGEC processed the raw reads to extract unique molecular identifiers, while MiXCR was used to determine the CDR3 positions. For each individual, recombination models were inferred using an EM algorithm with the repgenHMM and IGoR tools. The analysis of shared clonotypes was done with the tcR package in R, with sharing normalized by the product of cloneset sizes. Out-of-frame nonproductive sequences were analyzed to study raw recombination free of thymic and clonal selection effects. TCRdb passed the public sequencing reads through fastp at Q25 and MiXCR, retaining productive beta sequences. Under each unique CDR3 protein, matching rows form one entry showing the most common genes and DNA. The V and J calls shown here were made by TCRdb, not taken from the authors' results. This sample comprises 450,000 to 650,000 distinct CDR3 sequences, 9.5% to 10% of them detected only once. The ten biggest clones cover under 3% of the sample.

Overall study results and their limits: Invariant T cells such as MAIT and iNKT could partly confound zero-insertion analyses, though diverse VJ usage argued against this for most clonotypes. Because the same donors could not be followed over many years, the conclusions depended on cross-sectional statistical analysis. Out-of-frame TCR alpha sharing in monozygotic twins was systematically underestimated by recombination models, whereas sharing between unrelated individuals was in agreement with the recombination models. Out-of-frame TCR alpha sequences shared between twins showed an excess of low generation-probability sequences compared with coincidental sharing between unrelated individuals. Fewer insertions were carried by abundant cord blood beta clonotypes, a similar but weaker trend appeared in young adult naive repertoires, and no such trend appeared in memory repertoires. In beta out-of-frame sequences, excess twin sharing was weaker, because having fewer shared sequences lowered the signal-to-noise ratio.

The V end loses 3 bases and the J end loses 0 bases, and a stretch of 8 bases separates them. The CDR3, cysteine through phenylalanine, is 15 amino acids long. This entry keeps only the CDR3 DNA: 45 bases, framed from base 1. This clonotype was recorded at least ten times. Its specific antigen is unknown. Per-nucleotide qualities are absent, and no much larger clonotype sits a single base away. Every donor was a healthy Caucasian. Three pairs of female monozygotic twins, all aged roughly 18 to 30 years, made up the twin cohort. Peripheral blood mononuclear cells were the source from which RNA for the TCR libraries was isolated. Separately, the same data were catalogued under a study of yellow fever vaccine responses in identical twins. Reported in the second study: The authors reported that the T cell response to vaccination in identical twins appeared partly convergent and partly personalized. Focusing on identical twins, the study followed the T cell clones that responded to the vaccine, and did so with precision.

The receptor chain draws on TRBV12-3 or TRBV12-4 and TRBJ2-2, with the D gene tentatively TRBD1 or TRBD2, based on 5 matching bases in each. Sequencing was carried out using PBMCs. The clonotype was recovered from a woman younger than 35 in good health. The CDR3 reads CASSFRGPNTGELFF. The DNA reads as follows: TGTGCCAGCAGTTTCCGGGGCCCGAACACCGGGGAGCTGTTTTTT.